Here is one T cell receptor beta chain with its context. The CDR3 loop spans 12 amino acids. V lost 5 bases to trimming and J lost 8 bases, with 15 bases between them. Germline CDR1 is SQVTM and CDR2 is ANQGSEA. This entry is derived from a study of T-cell memory formation after mild COVID-19. TCRdb reanalysed the 5' RACE reads using MiXCR and keeps one entry per CDR3 protein. The table has a few hundred thousand distinct CDR3 sequences, approximately 29% seen once. The specimen was PBMCs or a T cell subset sorted from them (not recorded which). V gene TRBV29-1 combines with J gene TRBJ1-2; D gene uncertain. The receptor comes from an adult woman who had mild COVID-19 (a few samples of this study predate the infection). Cell type and time point are not known. CDR3 residues: CSVPLGFRGYTF. The CDR3 DNA reads as TGCAGCGTTCCCCTGGGGTTCAGGGGCTACACCTTC.